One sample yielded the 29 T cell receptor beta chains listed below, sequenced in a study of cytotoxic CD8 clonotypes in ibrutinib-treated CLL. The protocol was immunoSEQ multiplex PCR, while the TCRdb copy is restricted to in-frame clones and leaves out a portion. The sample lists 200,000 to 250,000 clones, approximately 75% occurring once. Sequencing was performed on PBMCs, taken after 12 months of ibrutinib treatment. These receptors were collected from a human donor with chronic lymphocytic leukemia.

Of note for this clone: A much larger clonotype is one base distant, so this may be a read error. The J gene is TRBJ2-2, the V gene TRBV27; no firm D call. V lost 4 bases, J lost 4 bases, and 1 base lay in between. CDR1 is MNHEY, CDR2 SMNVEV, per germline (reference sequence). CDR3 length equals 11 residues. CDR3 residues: CASSSTGELFF. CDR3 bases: TGTGCCAGCAGTTCCACCGGGGAGCTGTTTTTT.

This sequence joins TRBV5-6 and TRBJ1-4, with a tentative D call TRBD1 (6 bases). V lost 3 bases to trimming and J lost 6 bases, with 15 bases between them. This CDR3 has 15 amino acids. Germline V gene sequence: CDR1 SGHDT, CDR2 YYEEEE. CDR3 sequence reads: CASSYYFGGDEKLFF. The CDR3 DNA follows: TGTGCCAGCAGCTACTACTTTGGGGGCGATGAAAAACTGTTTTTT.

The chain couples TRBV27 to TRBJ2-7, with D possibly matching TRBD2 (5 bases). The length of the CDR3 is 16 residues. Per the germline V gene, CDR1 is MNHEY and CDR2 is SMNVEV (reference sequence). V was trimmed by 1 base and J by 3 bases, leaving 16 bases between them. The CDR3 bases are TGTGCCAGCAGTTTATACTCCGGCGGGTACAGCTACGAGCAGTACTTC. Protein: CASSLYSGGYSYEQYF.

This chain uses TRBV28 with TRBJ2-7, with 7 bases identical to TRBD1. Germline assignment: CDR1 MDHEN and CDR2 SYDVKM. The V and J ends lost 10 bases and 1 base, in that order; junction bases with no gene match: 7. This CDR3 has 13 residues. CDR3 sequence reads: CATRGGRSYEQYF. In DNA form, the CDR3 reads TGTGCCACCAGAGGGGGCCGGTCCTACGAGCAGTACTTC.

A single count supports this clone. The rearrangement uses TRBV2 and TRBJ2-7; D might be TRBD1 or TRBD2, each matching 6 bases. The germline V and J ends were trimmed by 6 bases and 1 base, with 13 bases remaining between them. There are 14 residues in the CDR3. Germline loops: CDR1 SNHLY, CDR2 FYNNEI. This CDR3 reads CASRVTGTSYEQYF. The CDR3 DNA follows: TGTGCCAGCAGGGTAACAGGGACTTCCTACGAGCAGTACTTC. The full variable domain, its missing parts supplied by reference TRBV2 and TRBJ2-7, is EPEVTQTPSHQVTQMGQEVILRCVPISNHLYFYWYRQILGQKVEFLVSFYNNEISEKSEIFDDQFSVERPDGSNFTLKIRSTKLEDSAMYFCASRVTGTSYEQYFGPGTRLTVT.

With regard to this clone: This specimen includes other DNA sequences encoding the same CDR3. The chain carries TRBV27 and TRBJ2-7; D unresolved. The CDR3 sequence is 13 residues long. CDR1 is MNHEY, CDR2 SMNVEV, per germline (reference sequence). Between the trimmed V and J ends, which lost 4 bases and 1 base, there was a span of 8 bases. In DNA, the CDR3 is TGTGCCAGCAGTTATCGGGTTTCCTACGAGCAGTACTTC. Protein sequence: CASSYRVSYEQYF.

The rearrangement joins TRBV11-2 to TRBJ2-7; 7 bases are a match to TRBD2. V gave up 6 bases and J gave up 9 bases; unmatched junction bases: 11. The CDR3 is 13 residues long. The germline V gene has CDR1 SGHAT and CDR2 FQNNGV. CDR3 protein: CASSPAAGVWQYF. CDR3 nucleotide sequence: TGTGCCAGCAGTCCTGCGGCGGGAGTTTGGCAGTACTTC.

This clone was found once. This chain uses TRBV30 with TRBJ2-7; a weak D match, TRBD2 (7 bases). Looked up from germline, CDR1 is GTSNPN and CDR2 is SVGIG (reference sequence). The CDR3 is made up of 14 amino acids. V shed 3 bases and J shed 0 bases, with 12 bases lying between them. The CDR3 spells CAWRGGQSSYEQYF. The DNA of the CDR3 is TGTGCCTGGAGGGGGGGGCAAAGCTCCTACGAGCAGTACTTC.

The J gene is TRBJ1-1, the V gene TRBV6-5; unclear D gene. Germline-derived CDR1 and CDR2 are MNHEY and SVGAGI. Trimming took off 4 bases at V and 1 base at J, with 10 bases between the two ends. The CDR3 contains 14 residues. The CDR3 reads CASSWGFSNTEAFF. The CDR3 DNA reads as TGTGCCAGCAGTTGGGGTTTTTCGAACACTGAAGCTTTCTTT.

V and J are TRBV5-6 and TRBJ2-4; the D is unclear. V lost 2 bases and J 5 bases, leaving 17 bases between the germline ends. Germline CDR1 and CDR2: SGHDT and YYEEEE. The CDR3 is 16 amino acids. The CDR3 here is CASSFPLGVLENIQYF. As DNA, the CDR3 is TGTGCCAGCAGCTTTCCCCTTGGGGTTTTGGAAAACATTCAGTACTTC. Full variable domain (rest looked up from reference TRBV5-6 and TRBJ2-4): DAGVTQSPTHLIKTRGQQVTLRCSPKSGHDTVSWYQQALGQGPQFIFQYYEEEERQRGNFPDRFSGHQFPNYSSELNVNALLLGDSALYLCASSFPLGVLENIQYFGAGTRLSVL.

The CDR3 region has the DNA TGTGCCAGCAGCTTATTGCGTGGGGAGACCACAGATACGCAGTATTTT. The encoded protein is CASSLLRGETTDTQYF. This rearrangement joins TRBV11-2 to TRBJ2-3, with D perhaps matching TRBD2 (5 bases). Trimming removed 2 bases from V and 2 bases from J, with 14 bases in between. Germline lookup yields CDR1 SGHAT and CDR2 FQNNGV. The CDR3 consists of 16 residues.

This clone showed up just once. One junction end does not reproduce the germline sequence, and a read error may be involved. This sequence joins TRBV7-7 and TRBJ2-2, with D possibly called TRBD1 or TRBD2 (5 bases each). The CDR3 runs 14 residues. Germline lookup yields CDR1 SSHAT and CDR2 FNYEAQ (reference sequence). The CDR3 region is CASSPGTLGGELFF. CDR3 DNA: TGTGCTAGCAGTCCCGGGACCCTGGGTGGGGAGCTGTTTTTT.

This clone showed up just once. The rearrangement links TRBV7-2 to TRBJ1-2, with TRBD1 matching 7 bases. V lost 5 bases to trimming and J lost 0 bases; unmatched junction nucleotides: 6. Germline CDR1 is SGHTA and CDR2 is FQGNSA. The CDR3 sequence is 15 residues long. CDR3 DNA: TGTGCCAGCAGCCATGGGGACAGAACTAACTATGGCTACACCTTC. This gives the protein CASSHGDRTNYGYTF. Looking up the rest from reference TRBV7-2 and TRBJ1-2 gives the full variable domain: GAGVSQSPSNKVTEKGKDVELRCDPISGHTALYWYRQSLGQGLEFLIYFQGNSAPDKSGLPSDRFSAERTGGSVSTLTIQRTQQEDSAVYLCASSHGDRTNYGYTFGSGTRLTVV.

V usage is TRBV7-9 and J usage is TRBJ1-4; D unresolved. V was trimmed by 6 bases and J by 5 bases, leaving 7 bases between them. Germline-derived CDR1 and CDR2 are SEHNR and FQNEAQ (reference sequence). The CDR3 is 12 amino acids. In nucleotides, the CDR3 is TGTGCCAGCAGGAGGAGCAATGAAAAACTGTTTTTT. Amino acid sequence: CASRRSNEKLFF. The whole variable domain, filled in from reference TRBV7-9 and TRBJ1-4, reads DTGVSQNPRHKITKRGQNVTFRCDPISEHNRLYWYRQTLGQGPEFLTYFQNEAQLEKSRLLSDRFSAERPKGSFSTLEIQRTEQGDSAMYLCASRRSNEKLFFGSGTQLSVL.

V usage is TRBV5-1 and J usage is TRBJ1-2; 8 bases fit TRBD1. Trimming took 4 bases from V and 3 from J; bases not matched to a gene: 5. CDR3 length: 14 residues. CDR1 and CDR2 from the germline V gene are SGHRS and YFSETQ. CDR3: CASSGGQDYYGYTF. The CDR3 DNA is TGCGCCAGCAGCGGGGGACAGGACTACTATGGCTACACCTTC.

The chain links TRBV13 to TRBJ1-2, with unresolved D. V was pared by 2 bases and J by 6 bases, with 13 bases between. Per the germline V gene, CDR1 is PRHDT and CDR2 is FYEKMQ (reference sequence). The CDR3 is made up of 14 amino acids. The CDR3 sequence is CASSLYRVTHGYTF. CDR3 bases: TGTGCCAGCAGCTTATACCGGGTTACCCATGGCTACACCTTC.

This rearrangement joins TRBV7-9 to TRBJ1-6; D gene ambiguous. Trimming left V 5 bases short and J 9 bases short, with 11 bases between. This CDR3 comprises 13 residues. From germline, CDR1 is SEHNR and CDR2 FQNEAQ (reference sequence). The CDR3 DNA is TGTGCCAGCAGCCCGGCCCCTCGTTCACCCCTCCACTTT. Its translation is CASSPAPRSPLHF.

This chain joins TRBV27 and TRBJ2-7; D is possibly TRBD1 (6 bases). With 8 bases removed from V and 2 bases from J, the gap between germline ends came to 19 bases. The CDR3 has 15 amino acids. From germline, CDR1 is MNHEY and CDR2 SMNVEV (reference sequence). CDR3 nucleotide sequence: TGTGCCAGCGGGACCAGGACAGCAAGTACCTACGAGCAGTACTTC. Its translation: CASGTRTASTYEQYF.

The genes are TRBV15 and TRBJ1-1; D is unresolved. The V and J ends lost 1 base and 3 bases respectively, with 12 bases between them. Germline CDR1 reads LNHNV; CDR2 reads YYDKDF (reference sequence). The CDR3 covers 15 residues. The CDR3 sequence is CATSRVSVGYTEAFF. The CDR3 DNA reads TGTGCCACCAGCAGAGTCTCCGTGGGATACACTGAAGCTTTCTTT. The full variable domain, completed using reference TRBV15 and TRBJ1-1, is DAMVIQNPRYQVTQFGKPVTLSCSQTLNHNVMYWYQQKSSQAPKLLFHYYDKDFNNEADTPDNFQSRRPNTSFCFLDIRSPGLGDTAMYLCATSRVSVGYTEAFFGQGTRLTVV.

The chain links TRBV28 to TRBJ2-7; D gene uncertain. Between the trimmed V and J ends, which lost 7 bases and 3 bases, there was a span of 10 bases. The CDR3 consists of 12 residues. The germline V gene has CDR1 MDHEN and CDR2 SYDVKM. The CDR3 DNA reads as TGTGCCAGCAACTCACAATACTACGAGCAGTACTTC. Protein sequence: CASNSQYYEQYF.

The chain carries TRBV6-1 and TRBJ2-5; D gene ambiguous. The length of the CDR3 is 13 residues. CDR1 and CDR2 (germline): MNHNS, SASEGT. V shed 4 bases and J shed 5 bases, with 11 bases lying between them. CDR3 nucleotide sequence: TGTGCCAGCAGTGTAATGGGTTTGGAGACCCAGTACTTC. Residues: CASSVMGLETQYF.

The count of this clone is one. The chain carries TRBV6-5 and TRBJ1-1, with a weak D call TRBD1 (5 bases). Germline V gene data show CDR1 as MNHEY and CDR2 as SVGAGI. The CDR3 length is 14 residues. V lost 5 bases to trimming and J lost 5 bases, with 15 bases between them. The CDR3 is CASSAPLGGTEAFF. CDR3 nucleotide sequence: TGTGCCAGCAGTGCCCCATTGGGGGGAACTGAAGCTTTCTTT.

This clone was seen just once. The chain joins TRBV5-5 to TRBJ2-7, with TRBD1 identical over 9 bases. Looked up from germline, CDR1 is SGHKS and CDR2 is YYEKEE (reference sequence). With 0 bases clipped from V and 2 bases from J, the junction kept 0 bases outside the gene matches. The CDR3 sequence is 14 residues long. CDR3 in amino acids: CASSLGTGAYEQYF. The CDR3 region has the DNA TGTGCCAGCAGCTTGGGGACAGGGGCCTACGAGCAGTACTTC.

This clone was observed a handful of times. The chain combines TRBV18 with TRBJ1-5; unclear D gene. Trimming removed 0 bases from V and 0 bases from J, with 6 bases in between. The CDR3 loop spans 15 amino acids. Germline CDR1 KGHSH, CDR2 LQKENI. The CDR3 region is CASSPPPVSNQPQHF. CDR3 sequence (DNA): TGTGCCAGCTCACCACCGCCCGTTAGCAATCAGCCCCAGCATTTT. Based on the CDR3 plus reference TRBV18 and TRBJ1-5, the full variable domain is NAGVMQNPRHLVRRRGQEARLRCSPMKGHSHVYWYRQLPEEGLKFMVYLQKENIIDESGMPKERFSAEFPKEGPSILRIQQVVRGDSAAYFCASSPPPVSNQPQHFGDGTRLSIL.

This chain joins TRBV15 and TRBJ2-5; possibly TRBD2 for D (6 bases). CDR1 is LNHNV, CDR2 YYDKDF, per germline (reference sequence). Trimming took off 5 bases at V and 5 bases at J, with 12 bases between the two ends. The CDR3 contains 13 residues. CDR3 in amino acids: CATSRVEGETQYF. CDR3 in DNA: TGTGCCACCAGCCGGGTGGAGGGGGAGACCCAGTACTTC.

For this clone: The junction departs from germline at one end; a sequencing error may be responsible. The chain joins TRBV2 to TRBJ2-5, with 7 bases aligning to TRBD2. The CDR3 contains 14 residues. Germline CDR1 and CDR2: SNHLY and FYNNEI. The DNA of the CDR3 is TGTGCCACCAGTGGAGCGGGGCTAAAAGAGACCCAGTACTTC. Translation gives CATSGAGLKETQYF.

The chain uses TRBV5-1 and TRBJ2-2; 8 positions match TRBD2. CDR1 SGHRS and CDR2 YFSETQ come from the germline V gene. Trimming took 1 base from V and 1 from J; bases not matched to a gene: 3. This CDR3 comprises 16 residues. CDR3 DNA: TGCGCCAGCAGCTTGCCGCTAGCGGGGAACACCGGGGAGCTGTTTTTT. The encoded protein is CASSLPLAGNTGELFF.

As DNA, the CDR3 is TGTGCCAGCTCAGCGTCCGGGGCCGAATATCAGCCCCAGCATTTT. Protein: CASSASGAEYQPQHF. The chain employs TRBV18 and TRBJ1-5, with D perhaps TRBD1 (5 bases). The CDR3 length is 15 residues. CDR1 is KGHSH and CDR2 is LQKENI in the germline V gene. The germline V and J ends were trimmed by 5 bases and 5 bases, with 16 bases remaining between them.

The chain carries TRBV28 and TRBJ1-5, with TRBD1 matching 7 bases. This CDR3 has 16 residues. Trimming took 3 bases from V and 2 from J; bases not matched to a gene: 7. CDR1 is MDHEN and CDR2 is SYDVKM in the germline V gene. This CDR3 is CASSFYRQGGNQPQHF. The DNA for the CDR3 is TGTGCCAGCAGTTTTTACCGACAGGGAGGCAATCAGCCCCAGCATTTT.